This entry features one T cell receptor (beta chain) sequence. This sample stems from a study of blood T cell repertoires in COVID-19. The assay was immunoSEQ multiplex PCR, and TCRdb's table has in-frame clones only and misses some. The sample includes hundreds of thousands of clones, 65% to 85% of them seen just once. The V gene's germline CDR1 is WSHSY and CDR2 SAAADI. J gave up 3 bases and V 7 bases, and 2 bases lay outside the gene matches. The CDR3 is made up of 13 amino acids. Sequencing was performed on peripheral blood. This clonotype was obtained from a woman between 50 and 59 years old with acute or convalescent COVID-19. The gene calls are TRBV10-2 and TRBJ2-7; 11 nucleotides line up with TRBD2. CDR3 amino acids: CASTGTSGYEQYF. DNA of the CDR3: TGCGCCAGCACCGGGACTAGCGGCTACGAGCAGTACTTC.